This passage covers 10 T cell receptor beta chains from one sample sequenced in a study of TIL therapy for anti-PD-1-resistant metastatic lung cancer (dated by TCRdb to about 2021). Using bias-controlled multiplex PCR with the immunoSEQ v3 hsTCRB kit, the TCR beta CDR3 regions were amplified from genomic DNA. Held by TCRdb, this immuneACCESS table contains in-frame sequences only and omits some clones. Under half of the omission traces to an unresolved V gene where checked; the cause of the rest is unknown. Across this sample there are more than 50,000 clones, with over 75% seen only once. The ten largest clones add up to roughly 2.6% of the sample. This sample's time point label indicates: pre-treatment sample, taken before nivolumab and TIL therapy. This specimen consisted of blood, obtained at baseline. These receptors were taken from a person aged 25 to 85 with non-small cell lung cancer.

The chain combines TRBV7-9 with TRBJ2-2, with D perhaps TRBD1 or TRBD2 (5 bases each). This CDR3 comprises 15 residues. The V end lost 2 bases, the J end lost 6 bases, and 13 bases lay between the germline ends. Germline CDR1 SEHNR, CDR2 FQNEAQ (reference sequence). CDR3 nucleotides: TGTGCCAGCAGCTTACGGGGCCGGATCCCCGGGGAGCTGTTTTTT. It specifies CASSLRGRIPGELFF.

In this sample, this clone turned up a few times. CDR3 sequence reads: CASNRQGNTEAFF. The DNA for the CDR3 is TGTGCCAGCAACCGACAGGGCAACACTGAAGCTTTCTTT. This chain uses TRBV2 with TRBJ1-1; 7 nucleotides line up with TRBD1. Germline V CDR1 and CDR2: SNHLY, FYNNEI. V shed 7 bases, J shed 2 bases, and the junction held 4 bases outside the gene matches. The CDR3 contains 13 residues.

The V gene is TRBV25-1, the J gene TRBJ2-7; TRBD2 agrees at 10 bases. With V trimmed by 4 bases and J by 4 bases, 16 bases remained unmatched. Germline CDR1 reads MGHDK; CDR2 reads SYGVNS. This CDR3 region has 18 residues. CDR3 bases: TGTGCCAGCAGTGGTACCCGGAGGGGAGCGGGAGGGAGGTACGAGCAGTACTTC. Its protein is CASSGTRRGAGGRYEQYF.

The chain is built from TRBV5-5 and TRBJ2-1; TRBD1 is a possible D gene (6 bases). Germline assignment: CDR1 SGHKS and CDR2 YYEKEE (reference sequence). V lost 2 bases, J lost 10 bases, and 22 bases lay in between. The CDR3 runs 16 residues. The DNA for the CDR3 is TGTGCCAGCAGCTTCCAAGATATACAGGGTTTTAACGAGCAGTTCTTC. Protein: CASSFQDIQGFNEQFF.

The J gene is TRBJ1-2, the V gene TRBV6-5; D may be TRBD1 (6 bases). Germline CDR1 MNHEY, CDR2 SVGAGI. The length of the CDR3 is 14 residues. With 7 bases removed from V and 4 bases from J, the gap between germline ends came to 16 bases. CDR3 coding DNA: TGTGCCAGCACCCCCGGACAGAGGAGCTATGGCTACACCTTC. This translates into CASTPGQRSYGYTF.

V usage is TRBV10-3 and J usage is TRBJ1-5, with a possible D match to TRBD1 (6 bases). Germline V lookup: CDR1 ENHRY, CDR2 SYGVKD. This CDR3 is built from 16 residues. V lost 0 bases to trimming and J lost 2 bases, with 11 bases between them. CDR3 protein: CAISESRGVGNQPQHF. The CDR3 DNA sequence: TGTGCCATCAGTGAGTCTAGGGGGGTTGGCAATCAGCCCCAGCATTTT.

The chain uses TRBV5-1 and TRBJ2-3; possible D gene TRBD2, 6 bases. Germline V gene lookup returns CDR1 SGHRS and CDR2 YFSETQ. The CDR3 totals 16 residues. V dropped 1 base and J dropped 2 bases, with 14 bases sitting between them. CDR3 sequence: CASSLLASAYTDTQYF. The CDR3 region has the DNA TGCGCCAGCAGCTTGTTGGCTAGCGCATACACAGATACGCAGTATTTT.

This chain uses TRBV7-8 with TRBJ1-3; D might be TRBD1 (6 bases). CDR1 and CDR2 from the germline V gene are SGHVS and FQNEAQ. This CDR3 contains 14 residues. Between the trimmed V and J ends, which lost 6 bases and 2 bases, there was a span of 11 bases. The CDR3 sequence is CASSSNRAGNTIYF. Written as DNA, the CDR3 is TGTGCCAGCAGTTCGAACAGGGCTGGAAACACCATATATTTT.

This chain joins TRBV28 and TRBJ2-3; 8 bases match TRBD1. Per the germline V gene, CDR1 is MDHEN and CDR2 is SYDVKM. V lost 2 bases and J lost 4; bases outside the gene matches: 14. There are 18 residues in the CDR3. The CDR3 nucleotides are TGTGCCAGCAGTTTAGATTTGGTACAGGGGGGCGTGGCAGATACGCAGTATTTT. The encoded protein is CASSLDLVQGGVADTQYF. Based on the CDR3 plus reference TRBV28 and TRBJ2-3, the full variable domain is DVKVTQSSRYLVKRTGEKVFLECVQDMDHENMFWYRQDPGLGLRLIYFSYDVKMKEKGDIPEGYSVSREKKERFSLILESASTNQTSMYLCASSLDLVQGGVADTQYFGPGTRLTVL.

The chain uses TRBV27 and TRBJ1-4, with 7 bases fitting TRBD1. The CDR3 runs 17 residues. CDR1 and CDR2 from the germline V gene are MNHEY and SMNVEV (reference sequence). With 5 bases clipped from V and 7 bases from J, the junction kept 16 bases outside the gene matches. DNA for the CDR3: TGTGCCAGCAGTATCTCCCAGATAAGGGGGCCGAGTGAAAAACTGTTTTTT. Amino acid sequence: CASSISQIRGPSEKLFF. Filled out from reference TRBV27 and TRBJ1-4, the complete variable domain reads EAQVTQNPRYLITVTGKKLTVTCSQNMNHEYMSWYRQDPGLGLRQIYYSMNVEVTDKGDVPEGYKVSRKEKRNFPLILESPSPNQTSLYFCASSISQIRGPSEKLFFGSGTQLSVL.